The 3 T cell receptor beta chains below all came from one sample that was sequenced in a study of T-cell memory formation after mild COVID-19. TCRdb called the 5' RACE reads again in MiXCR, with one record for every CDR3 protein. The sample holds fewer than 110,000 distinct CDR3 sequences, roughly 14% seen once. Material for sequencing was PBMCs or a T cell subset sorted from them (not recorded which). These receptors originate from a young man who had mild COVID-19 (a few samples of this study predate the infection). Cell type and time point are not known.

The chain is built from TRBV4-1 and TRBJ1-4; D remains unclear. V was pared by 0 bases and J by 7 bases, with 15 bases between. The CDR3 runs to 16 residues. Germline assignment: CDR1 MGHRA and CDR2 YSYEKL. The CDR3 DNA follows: TGCGCCAGCAGCCAAGATCTTACCGGGAGGAGTGAAAAACTGTTTTTT. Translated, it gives CASSQDLTGRSEKLFF.

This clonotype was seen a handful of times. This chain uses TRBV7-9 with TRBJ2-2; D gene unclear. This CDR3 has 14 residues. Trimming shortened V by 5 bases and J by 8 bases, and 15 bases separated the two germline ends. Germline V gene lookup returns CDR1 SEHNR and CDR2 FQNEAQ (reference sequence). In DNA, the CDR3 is TGTGCCAGCAGCCCGCTGACCGAAGCAGGGGAGCTGTTTTTT. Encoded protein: CASSPLTEAGELFF.

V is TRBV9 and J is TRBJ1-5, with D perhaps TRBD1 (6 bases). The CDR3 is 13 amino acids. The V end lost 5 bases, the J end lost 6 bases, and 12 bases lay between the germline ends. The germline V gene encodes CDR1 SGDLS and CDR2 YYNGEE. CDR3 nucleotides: TGTGCCAGCAGTCAACAGGGAACTCAGCCCCAGCATTTT. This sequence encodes CASSQQGTQPQHF.